Only a few counts were recorded for the clone carrying this T cell receptor (beta chain). Its target is not known. The entry originates in a study of T cells after yellow fever vaccination. Study-wide points: By day 5 rather than day 15, the secondary response had peaked, though it was weaker. Within FACS-sorted repertoires, abundant clonotypes contaminating from the bulk population could be present.

A single record per CDR3 protein comes from TCRdb applying MiXCR to the 5' RACE reads. The repertoire has about 200,000 distinct CDR3 sequences, approximately 3.3% of them found once; the top ten carry approximately 3.5%. The sample was CD4+ T cells sorted from PBMCs, taken 10 days after the yellow fever booster vaccination. This sequence originates from a man between 18 and 29 years old who received the YFV17D yellow fever vaccine.

CDR3 residues: CASIGPGRREAFF. CDR3 nucleotides: TGTGCCAGCATAGGCCCGGGAAGGCGTGAAGCTTTCTTT. The chain employs TRBV6-5 and TRBJ1-1, with D hard to call. The CDR3 has 13 amino acids. Trimming took 7 bases from V and 7 from J, leaving 16 bases between them. Germline CDR1 reads MNHEY; CDR2 reads SVGAGI.